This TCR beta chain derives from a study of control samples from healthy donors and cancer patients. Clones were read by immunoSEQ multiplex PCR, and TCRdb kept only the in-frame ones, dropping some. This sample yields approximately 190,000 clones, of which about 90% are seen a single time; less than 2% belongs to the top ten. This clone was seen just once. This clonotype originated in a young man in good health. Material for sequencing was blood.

The CDR3 sequence is CASSRSAYEQYF. As DNA, the CDR3 is TGTGCCAGCAGTAGGAGTGCCTACGAGCAGTACTTC. The chain recombines TRBV12-3 or TRBV12-4 with TRBJ2-7; unclear D gene. The CDR3 length is 12 residues. The ends were cut back, 5 bases at V and 2 bases at J, with 7 bases in the middle.